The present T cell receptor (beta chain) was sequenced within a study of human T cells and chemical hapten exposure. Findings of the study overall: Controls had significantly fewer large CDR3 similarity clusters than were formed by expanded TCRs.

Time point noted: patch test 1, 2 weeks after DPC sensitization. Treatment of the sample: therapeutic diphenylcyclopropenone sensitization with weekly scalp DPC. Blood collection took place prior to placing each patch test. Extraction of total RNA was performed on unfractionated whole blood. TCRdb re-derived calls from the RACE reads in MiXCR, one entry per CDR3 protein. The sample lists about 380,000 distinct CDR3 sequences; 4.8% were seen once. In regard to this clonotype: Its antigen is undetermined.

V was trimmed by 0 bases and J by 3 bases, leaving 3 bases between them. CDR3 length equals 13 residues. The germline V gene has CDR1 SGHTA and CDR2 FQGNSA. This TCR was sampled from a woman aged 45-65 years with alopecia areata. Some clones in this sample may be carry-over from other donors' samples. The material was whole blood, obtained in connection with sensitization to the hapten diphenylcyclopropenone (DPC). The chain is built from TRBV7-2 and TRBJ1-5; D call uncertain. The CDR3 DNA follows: TGTGCCAGCAGCTTAGCGTTCAATCAGCCCCAGCATTTT. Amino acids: CASSLAFNQPQHF.